Following are 32 T cell receptor beta chains from one sample sequenced in a study of CD8 T cells in Susac syndrome. It was with random hexamers that roughly 0.5 to 1 ug RNA was reverse transcribed. TCRdb ran MiXCR on the immunoSEQ multiplex PCR reads and lists one entry per CDR3 protein. The sample has roughly 150,000 distinct CDR3 sequences, 90% to 95% seen once; the top ten hold approximately 0.14%. The sample taken for sequencing was CD4+ T cells from PBMCs. The receptors were gathered from a human donor in good health.

The chain recombines TRBV10-3 with TRBJ2-5; D call uncertain. Deletions cut 6 bases from V and 2 bases from J, with 10 bases between. The CDR3 runs 13 residues. The germline V gene encodes CDR1 ENHRY and CDR2 SYGVKD. CDR3 sequence reads: CAISGSPQETQYF. CDR3 nucleotides: TGTGCCATCAGCGGGTCCCCTCAAGAGACCCAGTACTTC.

The genes are TRBV5-1 and TRBJ2-5, with TRBD2 identical over 12 bases. The CDR3 loop spans 16 amino acids. Germline lookup yields CDR1 SGHRS and CDR2 YFSETQ. V shed 0 bases and J 4 bases; nucleotides not matched to a gene: 4. CDR3 region: CASSLEASGGAETQYF. CDR3 nucleotides: TGCGCCAGCAGCTTGGAAGCTAGCGGGGGGGCAGAGACCCAGTACTTC.

This chain links TRBV19 with TRBJ2-3, with a possible D match to TRBD2 (6 bases). Germline V gives CDR1 LNHDA, CDR2 SQIVND (reference sequence). V shed 7 bases and J shed 2 bases, with 16 bases lying between them. CDR3 length: 15 amino acids. The CDR3 coding sequence is TGTGCCAGTATTTCCGGGGTAGCGGACACAGATACGCAGTATTTT. This codes for CASISGVADTDTQYF.

In this sample, this clonotype turned up a few times. The V gene is TRBV5-1, the J gene TRBJ2-2; 8 bases are a match to TRBD1. The CDR3 totals 15 residues. V lost 5 bases, J lost 3 bases, and 6 bases stayed unmatched. Germline assignment: CDR1 SGHRS and CDR2 YFSETQ. The CDR3 loop reads CASRPGQVYTGELFF. CDR3 nucleotide sequence: TGCGCCAGCAGGCCGGGACAGGTGTACACCGGGGAGCTGTTTTTT.

The V call is TRBV5-6, the J call TRBJ2-1; 11 positions agree with TRBD2. Germline assignment: CDR1 SGHDT and CDR2 YYEEEE. This CDR3 has 17 residues. The V segment lost 4 bases and the J segment 2 bases; nucleotides outside the gene matches: 8. The CDR3 region has the DNA TGTGCCAGCAGCCTGGATCTTAGCGGGGGGGCCTACAATGAGCAGTTCTTC. Its protein is CASSLDLSGGAYNEQFF.

The chain employs TRBV5-1 and TRBJ2-2; possibly TRBD1 for D (6 bases). Deletions cut 3 bases from V and 5 bases from J, with 17 bases between. The CDR3 has 16 residues. CDR1 is SGHRS and CDR2 is YFSETQ in the germline V gene. CDR3 sequence reads: CASSSFPGQKTGELFF. The DNA of the CDR3 is TGCGCCAGCAGCTCGTTTCCGGGACAAAAAACCGGGGAGCTGTTTTTT.

The rearrangement links TRBV5-8 to TRBJ1-5, with D perhaps matching TRBD1 (5 bases). V was trimmed by 4 bases and J by 7 bases, leaving 12 bases between them. The germline V gene encodes CDR1 SGHTS and CDR2 YDEGEE. The CDR3 runs 13 residues. The CDR3 coding sequence is TGTGCCAGCAGCCACCTGGGGGGGCAGCCCCAGCATTTT. This gives the protein CASSHLGGQPQHF.

This sequence joins TRBV11-1 and TRBJ2-2; no clear D gene. The germline V and J ends were trimmed by 5 bases and 2 bases, with 9 bases remaining between them. Per germline, CDR1 SGHAT and CDR2 FQDESV (reference sequence). The CDR3 is 14 residues long. For the CDR3, the DNA is TGTGCCAGCAGCCCCGGGTTCAACACCGGGGAGCTGTTTTTT. Its translation: CASSPGFNTGELFF.

The gene calls are TRBV28 and TRBJ1-1; D is undetermined. In germline, CDR1 is MDHEN, CDR2 SYDVKM. Trimming removed 1 base at V and 0 bases at J, with 3 bases between. There are 13 residues in the CDR3. The chain's CDR3 is CASSLLLNTEAFF. The CDR3 bases are TGTGCCAGCAGTTTATTGTTGAACACTGAAGCTTTCTTT.

The chain carries TRBV20-1 and TRBJ1-1, with D maybe TRBD1 (6 bases). V was cut by 3 bases and J by 1 base, with 9 bases left in between. CDR1 and CDR2 from the germline V gene are DFQATT and SNEGSKA (reference sequence). The CDR3 contains 13 residues. CDR3 nucleotides: TGCAGTGCTAGGAGGACAGCGAACACTGAAGCTTTCTTT. Translating it yields CSARRTANTEAFF.

V gene TRBV12-3 or TRBV12-4 combines with J gene TRBJ2-2, with TRBD1 matching 8 bases. Trimming took 1 base from V and 6 from J; bases not matched to a gene: 10. The CDR3 spans 17 residues. The CDR3 reads CASSLVWQGALSGELFF. The CDR3 nucleotides are TGTGCCAGCAGTTTAGTTTGGCAGGGGGCTCTTTCCGGGGAGCTGTTTTTT.

The chain couples TRBV7-8 to TRBJ2-1, with 7 nucleotides matching TRBD2. After removal of 2 bases from V and 5 bases from J, the junction contained 3 bases not matched to a gene. Germline lookup yields CDR1 SGHVS and CDR2 FQNEAQ. The CDR3 spans 14 residues. CDR3 loop: CASSLRGGDNEQFF. In nucleotides, the CDR3 is TGTGCCAGCAGCTTAAGGGGAGGGGACAATGAGCAGTTCTTC.

The V and J genes are TRBV12-3 or TRBV12-4 and TRBJ2-1; 9 nucleotides line up with TRBD2. This CDR3 has 17 amino acids. V shed 4 bases and J 0 bases; nucleotides not matched to a gene: 7. Here the CDR3 DNA reads TGTGCCAGCAGTTATATAGCGGGGGACGCCTCCTACAATGAGCAGTTCTTC. It codes for CASSYIAGDASYNEQFF.

This chain joins TRBV9 and TRBJ2-2, with D possibly TRBD2 on 6 matching bases. Germline V gene data show CDR1 as SGDLS and CDR2 as YYNGEE. Trimming removed 3 bases from V and 7 bases from J, with 13 bases in between. The CDR3 consists of 14 residues. The DNA for the CDR3 is TGTGCCAGCAGCGGCCGGGACTTCCGCGGGGAGCTGTTTTTT. Translated: CASSGRDFRGELFF.

The chain combines TRBV10-3 with TRBJ2-1; perhaps TRBD1 as D (6 bases). V lost 4 bases to trimming and J lost 5 bases, with 12 bases between them. The CDR3 consists of 14 residues. Germline assignment: CDR1 ENHRY and CDR2 SYGVKD. This CDR3 is CAISGRGADNEQFF. The DNA for the CDR3 is TGTGCCATCAGTGGCAGGGGAGCCGACAATGAGCAGTTCTTC.

The chain has TRBV5-1 and TRBJ2-1; TRBD2 aligns across 8 bases. Germline CDR1 reads SGHRS; CDR2 reads YFSETQ. This CDR3 contains 15 residues. The trim removed 0 bases at V and 2 bases at J, leaving 1 base unmatched. The CDR3 is CASSLASGPYNEQFF. CDR3 coding DNA: TGCGCCAGCAGCTTGGCTAGCGGGCCCTACAATGAGCAGTTCTTC.

The CDR3 protein is CASSPGSGAGGETQYF. The CDR3 DNA reads as TGTGCCAGCTCACCCGGTTCAGGGGCGGGAGGAGAGACCCAGTACTTC. The chain carries TRBV18 and TRBJ2-5; 8 bases are a match to TRBD2. CDR3 length: 16 residues. The V gene end was trimmed by 3 bases and the J gene end by 4 bases; junction bases not matched to a gene: 10. Germline loops: CDR1 KGHSH, CDR2 LQKENI.

The DNA for the CDR3 is TGTGCCAGCAGTGGACGCTCCGGGACAGAGACCATTCAGTACTTC. It encodes CASSGRSGTETIQYF. The gene calls are TRBV25-1 and TRBJ2-4; 7 nucleotides line up with TRBD1. V dropped 4 bases and J dropped 9; count of bases not matched to a gene: 12. Germline CDR1 reads MGHDK; CDR2 reads SYGVNS. CDR3 length equals 15 residues.

Here the CDR3 reads CASSIPGPANTIYF. The CDR3 nucleotides are TGTGCCAGCAGCATCCCGGGACCCGCGAACACCATATATTTT. The V and J genes are TRBV11-2 and TRBJ1-3, with D tentatively TRBD1 (5 bases). CDR1 and CDR2 from the germline V gene are SGHAT and FQNNGV. This CDR3 has 14 amino acids. V shed 5 bases and J shed 7 bases, with 15 bases lying between them.

The chain combines TRBV7-8 with TRBJ1-5; D gene uncertain. The V and J ends lost 6 bases and 3 bases respectively, with 12 bases between them. Germline-derived CDR1 and CDR2 are SGHVS and FQNEAQ. This CDR3 has 14 amino acids. CDR3 coding DNA: TGTGCCAGCAGGGGAGACGGACTCAATCAGCCCCAGCATTTT. Its translation is CASRGDGLNQPQHF.

CDR3 region: CAISESTSPLHF. CDR3 nucleotide sequence: TGTGCCATCAGTGAATCTACGTCACCCCTCCACTTT. This sequence joins TRBV10-3 and TRBJ1-6; D gene ambiguous. V was shortened by 3 bases and J by 10 bases, with 7 bases between the two germline ends. Germline CDR1 is ENHRY and CDR2 is SYGVKD. This CDR3 is 12 amino acids long.

This clonotype was detected a few times. CDR3 amino acids: CASTGTGEGQPQHF. The CDR3 nucleotides are TGTGCCAGCACCGGGACAGGGGAAGGACAGCCCCAGCATTTT. The genes are TRBV2 and TRBJ1-5; TRBD1 aligns across 10 bases. CDR3 length equals 14 residues. Germline CDR1 is SNHLY and CDR2 is FYNNEI. The V and J ends lost 7 bases and 7 bases, in that order; junction bases with no gene match: 7.

J is TRBJ2-7 and V is TRBV5-6; no clear D. The V and J ends lost 1 base and 0 bases respectively, with 8 bases between them. Germline loops: CDR1 SGHDT, CDR2 YYEEEE. The CDR3 runs to 14 residues. CDR3 residues: CASSLLTYSYEQYF. In DNA form, the CDR3 reads TGTGCCAGCAGCTTGCTAACATACTCCTACGAGCAGTACTTC. Drawing the rest from reference TRBV5-6 and TRBJ2-7, the complete variable domain is DAGVTQSPTHLIKTRGQQVTLRCSPKSGHDTVSWYQQALGQGPQFIFQYYEEEERQRGNFPDRFSGHQFPNYSSELNVNALLLGDSALYLCASSLLTYSYEQYFGPGTRLTVT.

The chain recombines TRBV11-2 with TRBJ2-3, with 8 bases identical to TRBD2. The CDR3 spans 16 residues. Trimming at V came to 2 bases and at J to 1 base, leaving 5 bases not matched to a gene. Germline CDR1 is SGHAT and CDR2 is FQNNGV. CDR3 in DNA: TGTGCCAGCAGCTTATTGATTAGCGGGGGCACAGATACGCAGTATTTT. This encodes CASSLLISGGTDTQYF.

V is TRBV6-5 and J is TRBJ1-1; D not certain. V dropped 6 bases and J dropped 7 bases, with 15 bases sitting between them. The CDR3 covers 13 residues. Germline assignment: CDR1 MNHEY and CDR2 SVGAGI. CDR3 sequence reads: CASRDPGEFEAFF. Written as DNA, the CDR3 is TGTGCCAGCAGAGACCCCGGGGAGTTTGAAGCTTTCTTT.

This chain joins TRBV6-6 and TRBJ1-2, with 9 bases aligning to TRBD1. The germline CDR1 and CDR2 sequences are MNHNY and SVGAGI (reference sequence). Trimming took 0 bases from V and 7 from J; bases not matched to a gene: 6. The CDR3 is 15 residues long. The CDR3 region is CASSYSLDRGGGYTF. In DNA, the CDR3 is TGTGCCAGCAGTTACTCCTTGGACAGGGGCGGTGGCTACACCTTC.

V and J are TRBV7-3 and TRBJ2-5, with 11 positions matching TRBD2. The V gene's germline CDR1 is SGHTA and CDR2 FQGTGA. The CDR3 runs 16 residues. V lost 5 bases and J lost 5; bases outside the gene matches: 10. In DNA form, the CDR3 reads TGTGCCAGCAGCCCGGGTCTAGCGGGGGGTGTCGAGACCCAGTACTTC. The encoded protein is CASSPGLAGGVETQYF.

The chain links TRBV9 to TRBJ2-5; 10 bases agree with TRBD2. Germline CDR1 and CDR2: SGDLS and YYNGEE. Trimming at V came to 3 bases and at J to 5 bases, leaving 7 bases not matched to a gene. The length of the CDR3 is 15 residues. The CDR3 is CASSGVAGGRETQYF. CDR3 in DNA: TGTGCCAGCAGCGGGGTAGCGGGGGGCCGGGAGACCCAGTACTTC.

The rearrangement uses TRBV5-6 and TRBJ2-2, with a possible D match to TRBD2 (6 bases). There are 16 residues in the CDR3. Germline V gene lookup returns CDR1 SGHDT and CDR2 YYEEEE. V shed 6 bases and J shed 6 bases, with 21 bases lying between them. CDR3 DNA: TGTGCCAGCACACGATCCGGGACTCCGTTCGCCGGGGAGCTGTTTTTT. This translates into CASTRSGTPFAGELFF.

The chain is built from TRBV20-1 and TRBJ2-7, with 7 bases fitting TRBD1. Germline lookup yields CDR1 DFQATT and CDR2 SNEGSKA (reference sequence). The CDR3 is 17 residues long. V gave up 0 bases and J gave up 1 base; unmatched junction bases: 12. For the CDR3, the DNA is TGCAGTGCTAGAGATTCCGATCGGGCAGGGGGTTCCTACGAGCAGTACTTC. Translating it yields CSARDSDRAGGSYEQYF.

This clonotype appeared a single time. The V gene is TRBV5-1, the J gene TRBJ2-5; D call uncertain. The CDR3 extends over 14 amino acids. Germline V CDR1 and CDR2: SGHRS, YFSETQ. Trimming removed 0 bases at V and 2 bases at J, with 8 bases between. The CDR3 loop is CASSLVAAQETQYF. In DNA form, the CDR3 reads TGCGCCAGCAGCTTGGTCGCGGCGCAAGAGACCCAGTACTTC.

The chain combines TRBV5-6 with TRBJ2-7, with D perhaps TRBD1 or TRBD2 (5 bases each). Germline-derived CDR1 and CDR2 are SGHDT and YYEEEE. CDR3 length: 13 amino acids. With 4 bases removed from V and 11 bases from J, the gap between germline ends came to 19 bases. The CDR3 loop reads CASSGPIGAGEYF. The CDR3 DNA sequence: TGTGCCAGCAGCGGACCCATCGGGGCTGGGGAGTACTTC.